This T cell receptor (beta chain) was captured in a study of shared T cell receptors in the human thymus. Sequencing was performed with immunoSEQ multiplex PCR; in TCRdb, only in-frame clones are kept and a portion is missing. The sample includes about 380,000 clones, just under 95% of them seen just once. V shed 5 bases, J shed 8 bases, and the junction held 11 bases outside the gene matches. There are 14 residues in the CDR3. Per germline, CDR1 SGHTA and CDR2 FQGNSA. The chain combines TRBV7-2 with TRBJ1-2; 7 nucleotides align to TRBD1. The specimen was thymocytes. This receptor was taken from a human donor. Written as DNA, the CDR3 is TGTGCCAGCAGCCCATCGACAGGGTGGGAGGGCTACACCTTC. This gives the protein CASSPSTGWEGYTF.